This TCR beta chain was sequenced for a study of CD8+CD57+ T cells in acquired aplastic anemia. Turning to the study itself: Among healthy donors, CD4+ cells averaged around 10 million reads.

This clonotype was recorded at least ten times. Profiling of TCR beta VDJ combinations and CDR3 sequences used genomic DNA as template. TCRdb re-called the reads with MiXCR, one entry per CDR3 protein. The table shows around 190,000 distinct CDR3 sequences, with approximately 52% occurring only once. Sequencing was carried out using sorted CD4+, CD8+, or CD8+CD57+ T cells (not recorded which) from PBMCs. This receptor was identified in a human donor in good health, serving as a control.

For the CDR3, the DNA is TGTGCCAGTAGTATCGAAGAGGCCGGGAGGAGGAATGAGCAGTTCTTC. Amino acids: CASSIEEAGRRNEQFF. The chain carries TRBV19 and TRBJ2-1; 7 nucleotides match TRBD2. The germline V gene encodes CDR1 LNHDA and CDR2 SQIVND (reference sequence). The CDR3 extends over 16 amino acids. V lost 3 bases and J lost 7; bases outside the gene matches: 12.